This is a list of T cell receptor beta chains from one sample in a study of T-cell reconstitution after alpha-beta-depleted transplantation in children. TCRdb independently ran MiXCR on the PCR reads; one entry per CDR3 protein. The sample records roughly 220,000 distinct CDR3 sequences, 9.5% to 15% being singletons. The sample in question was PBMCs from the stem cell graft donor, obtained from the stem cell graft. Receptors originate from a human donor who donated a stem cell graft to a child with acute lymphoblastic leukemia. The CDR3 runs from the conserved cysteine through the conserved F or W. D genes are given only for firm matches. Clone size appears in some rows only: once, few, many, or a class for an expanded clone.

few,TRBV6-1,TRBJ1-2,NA,CASSEGVSYGYTF,TGTGCCAGCAGTGAAGGGGTGAGCTATGGCTACACCTTC
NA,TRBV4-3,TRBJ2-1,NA,CASSHRPHGDSYNEQFF,TGCGCCAGCAGCCACCGACCCCACGGGGACTCCTACAATGAGCAGTTCTTC
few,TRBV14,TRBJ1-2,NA,CASSQVQGGNGYTF,TGTGCCAGCAGCCAAGTTCAAGGGGGAAATGGCTACACCTTC
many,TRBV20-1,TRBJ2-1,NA,CSASHPTRTYNEQFF,TGCAGTGCTTCCCACCCCACTAGGACCTACAATGAGCAGTTCTTC
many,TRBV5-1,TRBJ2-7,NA,CASSSAGSGEQYF,TGCGCCAGCAGCTCCGCAGGGTCGGGCGAGCAGTACTTC
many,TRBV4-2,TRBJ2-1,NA,CASSQGDRGGNEQFF,TGTGCCAGCAGCCAAGGGGACCGTGGCGGCAATGAGCAGTTCTTC
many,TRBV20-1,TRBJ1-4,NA,CSARDDTPNEKLFF,TGCAGTGCTAGAGACGATACACCTAATGAAAAACTGTTTTTT
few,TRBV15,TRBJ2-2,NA,CATSRERNTGELFF,TGTGCCACCAGCAGAGAAAGAAACACCGGGGAGCTGTTTTTT
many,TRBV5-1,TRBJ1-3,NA,CASSPDFTSGNTIYF,TGCGCCAGCAGCCCGGACTTTACCTCTGGAAACACCATATATTTT
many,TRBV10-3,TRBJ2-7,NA,CAISEFKPRDRTYEQYF,TGTGCCATCAGTGAGTTTAAACCCCGGGACCGAACCTACGAGCAGTACTTC
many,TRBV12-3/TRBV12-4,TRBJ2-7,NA,CASSLARSGLGGEQYF,TGTGCCAGCAGTTTAGCGCGATCAGGGCTCGGCGGCGAGCAGTACTTC
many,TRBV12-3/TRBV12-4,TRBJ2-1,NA,CASSSLFSASSYNEQFF,TGTGCCAGCAGTTCTCTGTTTAGCGCGAGCTCCTACAATGAGCAGTTCTTC
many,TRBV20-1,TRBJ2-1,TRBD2,CSARDRGTSGYNEQFF,TGCAGTGCTAGAGATCGAGGCACTAGCGGTTACAATGAGCAGTTCTTC
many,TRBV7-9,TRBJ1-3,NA,CASSDTGLGNTIYF,TGTGCCAGCAGCGACACAGGGCTTGGAAACACCATATATTTT
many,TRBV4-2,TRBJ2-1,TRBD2,CASSQGGRDYNNEQFF,TGTGCCAGCAGCCAAGGCGGCCGGGACTATAACAATGAGCAGTTCTTC
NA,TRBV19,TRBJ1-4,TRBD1,CASSGTARSNEKLFF,TGTGCCAGTAGCGGGACAGCGAGAAGTAATGAAAAACTGTTTTTT
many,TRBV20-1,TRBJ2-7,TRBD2,CSARDLGLAASYEQYF,TGCAGTGCTAGAGATCTCGGACTAGCGGCCTCCTACGAGCAGTACTTC
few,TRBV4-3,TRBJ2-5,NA,CASSQDNSVIALQETQYF,TGCGCCAGCAGCCAAGATAACTCAGTGATAGCTCTACAAGAGACCCAGTACTTC
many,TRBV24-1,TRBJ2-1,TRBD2,CATSERTSGRKLQFF,TGTGCCACCAGTGAGAGGACTAGCGGGAGGAAATTGCAGTTCTTC
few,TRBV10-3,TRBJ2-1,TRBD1,CAISDGQVHEQFF,TGTGCCATCAGTGACGGACAGGTCCATGAGCAGTTCTTC
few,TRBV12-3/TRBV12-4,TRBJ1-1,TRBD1,CASSLGDRGLLTEAFF,TGTGCCAGCAGCTTAGGGGACAGGGGGCTACTCACTGAAGCTTTCTTT
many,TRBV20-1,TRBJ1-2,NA,CSASGYGYTF,TGCAGTGCTAGCGGCTATGGCTACACCTTC
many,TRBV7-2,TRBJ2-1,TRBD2,CASSSRGSGSPNEQFF,TGTGCCAGCAGCTCCCGGGGTAGCGGGAGTCCCAATGAGCAGTTCTTC
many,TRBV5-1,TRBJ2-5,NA,CASSPNQGPWETQYF,TGCGCCAGCAGCCCCAACCAGGGCCCCTGGGAGACCCAGTACTTC
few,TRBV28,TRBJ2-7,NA,CASRSLARAPTAKREQYF,TGTGCCAGCAGGTCCCTCGCCCGGGCCCCAACGGCAAAACGCGAGCAGTACTTC
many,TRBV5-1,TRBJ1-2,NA,CASGSTGGLGYTF,TGCGCCAGCGGGTCGACAGGTGGCCTCGGCTACACCTTC
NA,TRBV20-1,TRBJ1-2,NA,CSGAPTTGAFYGYTF,TGCAGTGGGGCCCCTACGACGGGGGCTTTCTATGGCTACACCTTC
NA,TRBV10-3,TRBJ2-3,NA,CASNLEPPDTQYF,TGTGCCAGCAACCTAGAACCGCCAGATACGCAGTATTTT
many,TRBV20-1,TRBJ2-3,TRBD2,CSARIGLVNPTQYF,TGCAGTGCTAGAATAGGACTAGTCAACCCTACGCAGTATTTT
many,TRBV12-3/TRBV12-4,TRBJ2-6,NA,CASSPSGANVLTF,TGTGCCAGCAGCCCTTCTGGGGCCAACGTCCTGACTTTC
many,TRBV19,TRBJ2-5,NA,CASTTNGLGETQYF,TGTGCCAGTACCACGAATGGGCTGGGGGAGACCCAGTACTTC
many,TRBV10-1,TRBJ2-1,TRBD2,CASSEELAGVGNEQFF,TGCGCCAGCAGTGAGGAACTAGCGGGGGTCGGCAATGAGCAGTTCTTC
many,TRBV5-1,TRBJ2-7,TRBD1,CASSPQGANEQYF,TGCGCCAGCAGCCCTCAGGGGGCGAACGAGCAGTACTTC
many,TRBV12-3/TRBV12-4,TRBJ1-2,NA,CASSGPSTNYGYTF,TGTGCCAGCAGCGGACCCTCAACGAACTATGGCTACACCTTC
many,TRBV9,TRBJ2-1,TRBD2,CASSPAGLAYNEQFF,TGTGCCAGCAGCCCGGCGGGACTAGCCTACAATGAGCAGTTCTTC
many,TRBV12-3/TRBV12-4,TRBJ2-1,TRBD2,CASSPTSGSYNEQFF,TGTGCCAGCAGTCCGACTAGCGGGAGTTACAATGAGCAGTTCTTC
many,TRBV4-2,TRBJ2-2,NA,CASSQEVRNTGELFF,TGTGCCAGCAGCCAAGAGGTCAGGAACACCGGGGAGCTGTTTTTT
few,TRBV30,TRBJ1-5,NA,CAWSLDSRNQPQHF,TGTGCCTGGAGTCTGGACAGCCGCAATCAGCCCCAGCATTTT
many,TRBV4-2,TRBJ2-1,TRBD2,CASSQDPPGAGGPSYNEQFF,TGTGCCAGCAGCCAAGATCCGCCGGGGGCGGGGGGTCCATCCTACAATGAGCAGTTCTTC
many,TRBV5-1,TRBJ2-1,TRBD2,CASSLGGLAGYNEQFF,TGCGCCAGCAGCTTGGGGGGACTAGCGGGATACAATGAGCAGTTCTTC
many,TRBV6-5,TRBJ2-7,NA,CASSPGAGPTYEQYF,TGTGCCAGCAGCCCCGGGGCAGGGCCGACCTACGAGCAGTACTTC
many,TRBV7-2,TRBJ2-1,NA,CASSHGFNEQFF,TGTGCCAGCAGCCATGGGTTCAATGAGCAGTTCTTC
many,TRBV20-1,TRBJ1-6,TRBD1,CSARNRGGNSPLHF,TGCAGTGCTAGGAACAGGGGAGGAAATTCACCCCTCCACTTT
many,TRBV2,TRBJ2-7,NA,CASSEGGEQYF,TGTGCCAGCAGTGAGGGAGGTGAGCAGTACTTC
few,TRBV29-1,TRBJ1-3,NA,CSVEGAGGNTIYF,TGCAGCGTGGAAGGGGCAGGAGGAAACACCATATATTTT
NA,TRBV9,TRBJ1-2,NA,CASRGRGGYTF,TGTGCCAGCCGAGGGAGGGGTGGCTACACCTTC
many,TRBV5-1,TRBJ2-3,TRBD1,CASSLGRQGTDTQYF,TGCGCCAGCAGCTTAGGAAGACAGGGGACAGATACGCAGTATTTT
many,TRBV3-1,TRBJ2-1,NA,CASSRYNEQFF,TGTGCCAGCAGCCGTTACAATGAGCAGTTCTTC
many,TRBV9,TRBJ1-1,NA,CASSVDGQSVNTEAFF,TGTGCCAGCAGCGTCGACGGACAGTCGGTGAACACTGAAGCTTTCTTT
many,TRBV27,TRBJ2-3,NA,CASSYPGASTDTQYF,TGTGCCAGCAGTTATCCCGGGGCTAGCACAGATACGCAGTATTTT